These T cell receptor beta chains were read from a single sample in a study of blood T cell repertoires in COVID-19. Sequencing was performed with immunoSEQ multiplex PCR; in TCRdb, only in-frame clones are kept and a portion is missing. The data hold about 130,000 clones, with around 81% observed a single time. The sequenced sample was peripheral blood. These receptors all stem from a woman in her sixties or seventies with active or convalescent COVID-19. The CDR3 runs from the conserved cysteine through the conserved F or W. Fields, in order: CDR3 DNA, CDR3 protein, clone size, CDR3 length, V gene, J gene, D gene. The D gene is left open where the match is weak. Only some rows state a clone size, as once, few, many or a class for expanded clones.

cdr3_nt: TGTGCCAGCGTCTTAGTGGCCGGGGTAGGGGAGCAGTTCTTC
cdr3_aa: CASVLVAGVGEQFF
clone_size: -
cdr3_length: 14
v_call: TRBV2
j_call: TRBJ2-1
d_call: -

cdr3_nt: TGTGCCAGCAGCTCAAAGGACAGGGCGACTGTCTCACCCCTCCACTTT
cdr3_aa: CASSSKDRATVSPLHF
clone_size: -
cdr3_length: 16
v_call: TRBV7-8
j_call: TRBJ1-6
d_call: TRBD1

cdr3_nt: TGCAGCGTTGTCCCAGCGGGAGGAACCTACGAGCAGTACTTC
cdr3_aa: CSVVPAGGTYEQYF
clone_size: -
cdr3_length: 14
v_call: TRBV29-1
j_call: TRBJ2-7
d_call: TRBD2

cdr3_nt: TGTGCCAGCATCGAACTTGGGGGAGGAAACACTGAAGCTTTCTTT
cdr3_aa: CASIELGGGNTEAFF
clone_size: -
cdr3_length: 15
v_call: TRBV7-9
j_call: TRBJ1-1
d_call: -

cdr3_nt: TGTGCCAGCAAAAAGACAGCTCCGAACACTGAAGCTTTCTTT
cdr3_aa: CASKKTAPNTEAFF
clone_size: -
cdr3_length: 14
v_call: TRBV28
j_call: TRBJ1-1
d_call: -

cdr3_nt: TGTGCCAGCAGCCACAACACCGGGGGAACCCAGTACTTC
cdr3_aa: CASSHNTGGTQYF
clone_size: -
cdr3_length: 13
v_call: TRBV3-1/TRBV3-2
j_call: TRBJ2-5
d_call: -

cdr3_nt: TGTGCCAGCAGCCCTGGACTAGCGGGAGATTACAATGAGCAGTTCTTC
cdr3_aa: CASSPGLAGDYNEQFF
clone_size: -
cdr3_length: 16
v_call: TRBV7-9
j_call: TRBJ2-1
d_call: TRBD2

cdr3_nt: TGTGCCAGCAGCCCCACGGGCGGGATCCACACCGGGGAGCTGTTTTTT
cdr3_aa: CASSPTGGIHTGELFF
clone_size: -
cdr3_length: 16
v_call: TRBV3-1/TRBV3-2
j_call: TRBJ2-2
d_call: -

cdr3_nt: TGTGCCAGCAGCTTGGCCCAGTATAATTCACCCCTCCACTTT
cdr3_aa: CASSLAQYNSPLHF
clone_size: -
cdr3_length: 14
v_call: TRBV5-6
j_call: TRBJ1-6
d_call: -

cdr3_nt: TGTGCCAGCAGCATACGGGGGGCTCGCACAGATACGCAGTATTTT
cdr3_aa: CASSIRGARTDTQYF
clone_size: -
cdr3_length: 15
v_call: TRBV9
j_call: TRBJ2-3
d_call: -

cdr3_nt: TGCGCCAGCAGTCCTCCTCTATGGTTCGCTGAAGCTTTCTTT
cdr3_aa: CASSPPLWFAEAFF
clone_size: -
cdr3_length: 14
v_call: TRBV10-2
j_call: TRBJ1-1
d_call: -

cdr3_nt: TGTGCCAGCAGCCCCTTCGGGGGGACAGGGGAGGATCAGCCCCAGCATTTT
cdr3_aa: CASSPFGGTGEDQPQHF
clone_size: few
cdr3_length: 17
v_call: TRBV2
j_call: TRBJ1-5
d_call: TRBD1

cdr3_nt: TGCAGTGCTAGTCGGGTCTCTGGAAACACCATATATTTT
cdr3_aa: CSASRVSGNTIYF
clone_size: -
cdr3_length: 13
v_call: TRBV20-1
j_call: TRBJ1-3
d_call: -

cdr3_nt: TGTGCCAGCCTCCCGGGGGGGCCACACAATCAGCCCCAGCATTTT
cdr3_aa: CASLPGGPHNQPQHF
clone_size: -
cdr3_length: 15
v_call: TRBV28
j_call: TRBJ1-5
d_call: -

cdr3_nt: TGTGCCAGCTCACCATACGGTCAGGGGCAGGGCACTGAAGCTTTCTTT
cdr3_aa: CASSPYGQGQGTEAFF
clone_size: -
cdr3_length: 16
v_call: TRBV18
j_call: TRBJ1-1
d_call: -

cdr3_nt: TGTGCCAGCAGTGGGCCCCAGGGTACTGAAGCTTTCTTT
cdr3_aa: CASSGPQGTEAFF
clone_size: -
cdr3_length: 13
v_call: TRBV11-1
j_call: TRBJ1-1
d_call: -

cdr3_nt: TGTGCCAGCAGGCTAGGGGGCACTGGTGGAAACACCATATATTTT
cdr3_aa: CASRLGGTGGNTIYF
clone_size: -
cdr3_length: 15
v_call: TRBV7-2
j_call: TRBJ1-3
d_call: TRBD1

cdr3_nt: TGTGCCAGCAGTCCCCGAGACAGGGGGGATAGCAATCAGCCCCAGCATTTT
cdr3_aa: CASSPRDRGDSNQPQHF
clone_size: -
cdr3_length: 17
v_call: TRBV27
j_call: TRBJ1-5
d_call: TRBD1

cdr3_nt: TGTGCCATCAGTGAGTCCGGACAGTTCTATGGCTACACCTTC
cdr3_aa: CAISESGQFYGYTF
clone_size: once
cdr3_length: 14
v_call: TRBV10-3
j_call: TRBJ1-2
d_call: -

cdr3_nt: TGTGCCAGCAGCTTTTCAGCGGCTGACTACAATGAGCAGTTCTTC
cdr3_aa: CASSFSAADYNEQFF
clone_size: few
cdr3_length: 15
v_call: TRBV7-2
j_call: TRBJ2-1
d_call: -

cdr3_nt: TGTGCCTGGAGTGTAACGGGACAGGGTATTAGGTACTTC
cdr3_aa: CAWSVTGQGIRYF
clone_size: -
cdr3_length: 13
v_call: TRBV30
j_call: TRBJ2-7
d_call: TRBD1

cdr3_nt: TGTGCCAGCAGCTTTAATCGAGCGGGGCGAGGGGAGACCCAGTACTTC
cdr3_aa: CASSFNRAGRGETQYF
clone_size: -
cdr3_length: 16
v_call: TRBV7-2
j_call: TRBJ2-5
d_call: TRBD2

cdr3_nt: TGTGCCAGCAGTTTGGGGCGAGGGGGTTTCTCACCCCTCCACTTT
cdr3_aa: CASSLGRGGFSPLHF
clone_size: -
cdr3_length: 15
v_call: TRBV28
j_call: TRBJ1-6
d_call: -

cdr3_nt: TGTGCCAGCAGCACACGGACTAGCGGGAGCTCCTACAATGAGCAGTTCTTC
cdr3_aa: CASSTRTSGSSYNEQFF
clone_size: -
cdr3_length: 17
v_call: TRBV4-2
j_call: TRBJ2-1
d_call: TRBD2

cdr3_nt: TGTGCCAGCAGTTCATCCGGGACTAGCGGGATAAAGCAGTACTTC
cdr3_aa: CASSSSGTSGIKQYF
clone_size: -
cdr3_length: 15
v_call: TRBV27
j_call: TRBJ2-7
d_call: TRBD2

cdr3_nt: TGTGCCGCCGCCCCCCGGGGAGCGAACACTGAAGCTTTCTTT
cdr3_aa: CAAAPRGANTEAFF
clone_size: -
cdr3_length: 14
v_call: TRBV3-1/TRBV3-2
j_call: TRBJ1-1
d_call: -

cdr3_nt: TGCGCCAGCAGCTTGGAGGGGGGGCCAGTGAGCACAGATACGCAGTATTTT
cdr3_aa: CASSLEGGPVSTDTQYF
clone_size: -
cdr3_length: 17
v_call: TRBV5-1
j_call: TRBJ2-3
d_call: -

cdr3_nt: TGCGCCAGCAGCCCCTCAGTGGCGGGGAGCACAGATACGCAGTATTTT
cdr3_aa: CASSPSVAGSTDTQYF
clone_size: few
cdr3_length: 16
v_call: TRBV5-1
j_call: TRBJ2-3
d_call: -

cdr3_nt: TGTGCCAGCAGTTACTTTCGACAGATGAACACTGAAGCTTTCTTT
cdr3_aa: CASSYFRQMNTEAFF
clone_size: -
cdr3_length: 15
v_call: TRBV6-5
j_call: TRBJ1-1
d_call: -

cdr3_nt: TGCGCCAGCTTCGACGGGACAGGCCAAGAGACCCAGTACTTC
cdr3_aa: CASFDGTGQETQYF
clone_size: -
cdr3_length: 14
v_call: TRBV5-1
j_call: TRBJ2-5
d_call: TRBD1